This T cell receptor beta chain appears in the sequencing data of a study of blood T cell repertoires in COVID-19 (TCRdb year 2020). Background for the entire study: Samples covering the acute and convalescent phases of COVID-19 were provided by collaborators in the United States, Italy and Spain. The prospective study material was composed of cDNA or gDNA derived from T cells, B-cell-depleted T cells, or PBMCs. Subjects who had been exposed to COVID-19, were actively infected with it, or had recovered from it provided the deeply sampled blood TCRbeta repertoires that made up the dataset. The repertoires were released in a freely available public database meant as a resource for research on the immune response to SARS-CoV-2. Samples came from the ongoing ImmuneRACE study (first 160 participants) plus 1,254 subjects from 6 global collaborators. A de-identified subject ID, COVID-19 status, age in years and sex were almost always included in the sample metadata. Where available, HLA class I and class II types were taken from metadata supplied by the sample provider and were not determined by assay-based typing. Paper-wide results and their limitations: How much clinical and demographic metadata was included differed by source and by participant, and the metadata was provided uncurated.

For CDR1 and CDR2, the germline V gene lists SGHDN and FVKESK. Inclusive of the bounding cysteine and phenylalanine, the CDR3 is 15 residues long. The entry retains the CDR3 DNA only, 45 bases that are in frame from base 1. V is shortened by 2 bases, J by 5 bases, and the region joining them spans 16 bases. Whole blood was collected in K2EDTA tubes by collaborating institutions according to the institutions' own protocols. For TCRbeta analysis, collaborators shipped samples as frozen whole blood, isolated PBMCs, or DNA extracted from either of those sample types. The immunoSEQ Assay, a bias-controlled multiplex PCR, was used to amplify TCRbeta CDR3 regions from genomic DNA. Turning to the authors' computational methods: The number of nucleated cells in each sample was estimated by amplification of reference gene primers within the assay. To quantify the absolute abundance of each unique TCRbeta CDR3 rearrangement, sequence reads were collapsed and filtered. Productive Simpson clonality was computed per sample as the square root of Simpson's diversity index over productive rearrangements. Drawn from immuneACCESS, this table holds only the in-frame rearrangements with V and J called that TCRdb kept. Clones are partly lost; checked studies trace under half to an unresolved V gene and leave the rest unexplained. V and J calls and clone size come straight from that table; D and trimming were deduced from the DNA. For this sample there are about 140,000 clones; 75% to 85% appear just once. The ten largest make up 3.5% to 5% of the sample.

Regarding this clone: Its antigen is still unknown. Base qualities are not provided; no much larger clone lies one nucleotide away.

This sequence was found in an elderly woman with active or convalescent COVID-19. Sequences were obtained from peripheral blood. The V gene is TRBV14 and the J gene is TRBJ2-7, and TRBD1 may be the D gene, going by 5 matching bases. The sequenced DNA is TGTGCCAGCAGCCAAAACCAGGGTCTGTTTGACGAGCAGTACTTC. Its protein is CASSQNQGLFDEQYF. This CDR3, with the reference TRBV14 and TRBJ2-7 proteins standing in past its ends, gives the full variable domain EAGVTQFPSHSVIEKGQTVTLRCDPISGHDNLYWYRRVMGKEIKFLLHFVKESKQDESGMPNNRFLAERTGGTYSTLKVQPAELEDSGVYFCASSQNQGLFDEQYFGPGTRLTVT.